The entry that follows covers one T cell receptor (beta chain) sequence. Clones were read by immunoSEQ multiplex PCR, and TCRdb kept only the in-frame ones, dropping some. Here the sample spans 260,000 or so clones, just over 85% being singletons. In germline, CDR1 is MNHEY, CDR2 SMNVEV (reference sequence). The CDR3 spans 14 residues. V was pared by 5 bases and J by 3 bases, with 11 bases between. The entry originates in a study of blood T cell repertoires in COVID-19. Turning to the study itself: Whether acute or convalescent, the COVID-19 samples came from the United States, Italy and Spain.

Recovered status applied to Cohort 3 donors who had two consecutive negative PCRs. It also applied to those with clearance or with symptom resolution. The sequence came from a man in his late teens or twenties who had recovered from COVID-19. Sequenced sample: PBMCs or T cells enriched from blood (not recorded which). The chain has TRBV27 and TRBJ2-1, with D perhaps matching TRBD1 (5 bases). The CDR3 protein is CASSTRANYNEQFF. The CDR3 nucleotides are TGTGCCAGCAGTACCAGGGCCAACTACAATGAGCAGTTCTTC.